The rows below give T cell receptor beta chains drawn from one sample of a study of blood T cell repertoires in COVID-19. This table comes from immunoSEQ multiplex PCR, and its TCRdb copy is limited to in-frame clones, with some not included. The sample records 50,000 or so clones, 65% to 85% being singletons. The sample taken for sequencing was peripheral blood. These receptors were taken from a man aged 65 to 79 with acute or convalescent COVID-19. The CDR3 runs from the conserved cysteine through the conserved F or W. A D gene is named only where the DNA matches it firmly. For some rows the clone size is stated as once, few or many, or as a class when expanded; others skip it.

d_gene: TRBD1; abundance: NA; v_gene: TRBV5-4; j_gene: TRBJ1-2; CDR3nt: TGTGCCAGCAGCTTGGTACAGGGGTTGGTCACCTTC; CDR3aa: CASSLVQGLVTF
d_gene: TRBD2; abundance: NA; v_gene: TRBV5-1; j_gene: TRBJ2-7; CDR3nt: TGCGCCACCGGGCGGGGCCGGGGGGACGAGCAGTACTTC; CDR3aa: CATGRGRGDEQYF
d_gene: TRBD1; abundance: NA; v_gene: TRBV4-2; j_gene: TRBJ1-1; CDR3nt: TGTGCCAGCAGCCAAGAGACAGGGGATTTGAACACTGAAGCTTTCTTT; CDR3aa: CASSQETGDLNTEAFF
d_gene: NA; abundance: NA; v_gene: TRBV30; j_gene: TRBJ1-3; CDR3nt: TGTGCCTGGAGTGTAAGCCAGGTCTCTGGAAACACCATATATTTT; CDR3aa: CAWSVSQVSGNTIYF
d_gene: NA; abundance: NA; v_gene: TRBV9; j_gene: TRBJ1-3; CDR3nt: TGTGCCAGCAGCCCCCTACCCGGAAACACCATATATTTT; CDR3aa: CASSPLPGNTIYF
d_gene: NA; abundance: NA; v_gene: TRBV14; j_gene: TRBJ2-7; CDR3nt: TGTGCCAGCAGCCAATTGACTACCAAGCCCCGGGACGAGCAGTACTTC; CDR3aa: CASSQLTTKPRDEQYF
d_gene: TRBD1; abundance: NA; v_gene: TRBV6-6; j_gene: TRBJ2-1; CDR3nt: TGTGCCAGCAGTACCCCCGGGACAGCCAGCAATGAGCAGTTCTTC; CDR3aa: CASSTPGTASNEQFF
d_gene: TRBD1; abundance: NA; v_gene: TRBV6-5; j_gene: TRBJ1-2; CDR3nt: TGTGCCAGCAGGAAACAGGGGGCGGGAGGCTACACCTTC; CDR3aa: CASRKQGAGGYTF
d_gene: NA; abundance: NA; v_gene: TRBV6-5; j_gene: TRBJ1-5; CDR3nt: TGTGCCAGCAGCTTTGGGAGGGGCAATCAGCCCCAGCATTTT; CDR3aa: CASSFGRGNQPQHF
d_gene: NA; abundance: NA; v_gene: TRBV6-1; j_gene: TRBJ1-6; CDR3nt: TGTGCCAGCAGTGAACAGCCAGGGGATAATTCACCCCTCCACTTT; CDR3aa: CASSEQPGDNSPLHF
d_gene: NA; abundance: NA; v_gene: TRBV5-1; j_gene: TRBJ1-1; CDR3nt: TGCGCCAGCGGGACGACAGGGAACACTGAAGCTTTCTTT; CDR3aa: CASGTTGNTEAFF
d_gene: NA; abundance: NA; v_gene: TRBV19; j_gene: TRBJ1-1; CDR3nt: TGTGCCAGTAGTCGCCCGGGAATGAACACTGAAGCTTTCTTT; CDR3aa: CASSRPGMNTEAFF
d_gene: NA; abundance: few; v_gene: TRBV6-1; j_gene: TRBJ1-3; CDR3nt: TGTGCCAGCAGTGAAGTTGGGGGCGCGTCTGGAAACACCATATATTTT; CDR3aa: CASSEVGGASGNTIYF
d_gene: TRBD1; abundance: once; v_gene: TRBV5-1; j_gene: TRBJ1-2; CDR3nt: TGCGCCAGCAGCTTTCGGACAGGGGAAGGCTACACCTTC; CDR3aa: CASSFRTGEGYTF
d_gene: NA; abundance: NA; v_gene: TRBV5-1; j_gene: TRBJ2-2; CDR3nt: TGCGCCAGCAGCTTTGGGCGGGACACCGGGGAGCTGTTTTTT; CDR3aa: CASSFGRDTGELFF
d_gene: NA; abundance: few; v_gene: TRBV24-1; j_gene: TRBJ1-3; CDR3nt: TGTGCCACCGCGAGCTCTGGAAACACCATATATTTT; CDR3aa: CATASSGNTIYF
d_gene: NA; abundance: NA; v_gene: TRBV2; j_gene: TRBJ1-2; CDR3nt: TGTGCCAGCAGTGAAGCGGGTATAGGGGGTTATGGCTACACCTTC; CDR3aa: CASSEAGIGGYGYTF
d_gene: NA; abundance: few; v_gene: TRBV19; j_gene: TRBJ1-5; CDR3nt: TGTGCCAGTAGTAAGGCCGGGAGGGGGTTCCAGCCCCAGCATTTT; CDR3aa: CASSKAGRGFQPQHF
d_gene: NA; abundance: NA; v_gene: TRBV6-4; j_gene: TRBJ1-1; CDR3nt: TGTGCCAGCAGCATTACACTGAACACTGAAGCTTTCTTT; CDR3aa: CASSITLNTEAFF
d_gene: NA; abundance: NA; v_gene: TRBV9; j_gene: TRBJ1-5; CDR3nt: TGTGCCAGCAGCGTACCCCAGTTTCCTTTTCACCAGCCCCAGCATTTT; CDR3aa: CASSVPQFPFHQPQHF
d_gene: NA; abundance: once; v_gene: TRBV24-1; j_gene: TRBJ1-2; CDR3nt: TGTGCCACCAGTGACCATACGAGGGACACCCTATCTGGCTACACCTTC; CDR3aa: CATSDHTRDTLSGYTF
d_gene: TRBD1; abundance: few; v_gene: TRBV10-3; j_gene: TRBJ1-6; CDR3nt: TGTGCCATCAGTGACATACAGGGGGAAGATAATTCACCCCTCCACTTT; CDR3aa: CAISDIQGEDNSPLHF
d_gene: NA; abundance: NA; v_gene: TRBV7-2; j_gene: TRBJ2-1; CDR3nt: TGTGCCAGCAGCTTAGTCGCAGTCGCCGATGAGCAGTTCTTC; CDR3aa: CASSLVAVADEQFF
d_gene: TRBD2; abundance: NA; v_gene: TRBV19; j_gene: TRBJ2-5; CDR3nt: TGTGCCAGTAGTACGCCACTAGCGGCAGGAGGGGAGACCCAGTACTTC; CDR3aa: CASSTPLAAGGETQYF
d_gene: NA; abundance: once; v_gene: TRBV19; j_gene: TRBJ2-3; CDR3nt: TGTGCCAGTAGTCCTGGACAGAGCACAGATACGCAGTATTTT; CDR3aa: CASSPGQSTDTQYF
d_gene: NA; abundance: NA; v_gene: TRBV6-1; j_gene: TRBJ1-2; CDR3nt: TGTGCCAGCAGTGATAGCGTGGAACTCTATGGCTACACCTTC; CDR3aa: CASSDSVELYGYTF
d_gene: NA; abundance: NA; v_gene: TRBV7-9; j_gene: TRBJ1-2; CDR3nt: TGTGCCAGCAGCTTAGCTGGCGGCCAGGGGCTTGGCTACACCTTC; CDR3aa: CASSLAGGQGLGYTF
d_gene: NA; abundance: NA; v_gene: TRBV7-9; j_gene: TRBJ1-5; CDR3nt: TGTGCCAGCAGCTTAGGACAGTATAGCAATCAGCCCCAGCATTTT; CDR3aa: CASSLGQYSNQPQHF
d_gene: TRBD1; abundance: NA; v_gene: TRBV13; j_gene: TRBJ1-2; CDR3nt: TGTGCCAGCAGCCCGGGACAGGGGACCTATGGCTACACCTTC; CDR3aa: CASSPGQGTYGYTF
d_gene: TRBD1; abundance: NA; v_gene: TRBV25-1; j_gene: TRBJ1-4; CDR3nt: TGTGCCAGCAGTGAATACGAACAGGGGAATGAAAAACTGTTTTTT; CDR3aa: CASSEYEQGNEKLFF
d_gene: TRBD2; abundance: NA; v_gene: TRBV19; j_gene: TRBJ2-1; CDR3nt: TGTGCCAGTAGTATGATCGGCGGGGGGGCCTACAATGAGCAGTTCTTC; CDR3aa: CASSMIGGGAYNEQFF
d_gene: TRBD2; abundance: once; v_gene: TRBV5-1; j_gene: TRBJ2-1; CDR3nt: TGCGCCAGCAGCTTGAGACCTACTAGCGGGGGGGCCCACAATGAGCAGTTCTTC; CDR3aa: CASSLRPTSGGAHNEQFF
d_gene: NA; abundance: NA; v_gene: TRBV3-1/TRBV3-2; j_gene: TRBJ1-1; CDR3nt: TGTGCCAGCAGCCGAGGACAGTCGAACACTGAAGCTTTCTTT; CDR3aa: CASSRGQSNTEAFF
d_gene: TRBD2; abundance: NA; v_gene: TRBV19; j_gene: TRBJ2-1; CDR3nt: TGTGCCAGTACCGGGACTAGCGGGATTGAGCAGTTCTTC; CDR3aa: CASTGTSGIEQFF
d_gene: TRBD1; abundance: NA; v_gene: TRBV20-1; j_gene: TRBJ2-7; CDR3nt: TGCAGTGCTAGTTCCCCCGGACAGGGAGCGGCCGAGCAGTACTTC; CDR3aa: CSASSPGQGAAEQYF
d_gene: TRBD1; abundance: NA; v_gene: TRBV19; j_gene: TRBJ2-7; CDR3nt: TGTGCCAGTACTCCGGGACAGGGAACCTACGAGCAGTACTTC; CDR3aa: CASTPGQGTYEQYF
d_gene: NA; abundance: few; v_gene: TRBV5-6; j_gene: TRBJ1-2; CDR3nt: TGTGCCAGCAGCCTAAGACTCTATGGCTACACCTTC; CDR3aa: CASSLRLYGYTF
d_gene: NA; abundance: few; v_gene: TRBV24-1; j_gene: TRBJ1-1; CDR3nt: TGTGCCACCAGTGACCCTAGAGTGAACACTGAAGCTTTCTTT; CDR3aa: CATSDPRVNTEAFF
d_gene: NA; abundance: NA; v_gene: TRBV15; j_gene: TRBJ1-2; CDR3nt: TGTGCCACCAGCGGATATCTGATACGGGGAGGGGGAGGCTATGGCTACACCTTC; CDR3aa: CATSGYLIRGGGGYGYTF
d_gene: TRBD1; abundance: NA; v_gene: TRBV14; j_gene: TRBJ1-1; CDR3nt: TGTGCCAGCAGCCAGTCTACAGGGGACCCACGGAAAGCTTTCTTT; CDR3aa: CASSQSTGDPRKAFF
d_gene: TRBD2; abundance: NA; v_gene: TRBV5-6; j_gene: TRBJ2-7; CDR3nt: TGTGCCAGCAGCCGAATATCGGGACTAGCGGGAGTTTCCTACGAGCAGTACTTC; CDR3aa: CASSRISGLAGVSYEQYF
d_gene: TRBD1; abundance: NA; v_gene: TRBV6-5; j_gene: TRBJ1-1; CDR3nt: TGTGCCAGCAGACAGGGGTACACTGAAGCTTTCTTT; CDR3aa: CASRQGYTEAFF
d_gene: TRBD2; abundance: NA; v_gene: TRBV5-4; j_gene: TRBJ2-7; CDR3nt: TGTGCCAGCAGCTCAAACCACGCGACTAGCGGGATAAGCTCCTACGAGCAGTACTTC; CDR3aa: CASSSNHATSGISSYEQYF